This T cell receptor beta chain was obtained from a study of tumor and adjacent non-tumor tissue in lung cancer. Overall study results and limits: TCR diversity was significantly greater in tumor than normal lung tissue. In normal lung, the top 100 clones were significantly more dominant than in tumor. Patients with more diverse tumor TCRs had worse survival.

RNA was extracted from bulk tissue without any cell sorting. Newly diagnosed lung cancer patients had thoracic surgery in China, August–November 2014, without prior chemotherapy. The CDR3 is 14 residues long. The germline CDR1 and CDR2 sequences are SGHDN and FVKESK. Three rounds of nested PCR, following a modified ARM-PCR protocol, produced the TCRbeta library. TCRdb independently ran MiXCR on the multiplex PCR reads; one entry per CDR3 protein. The sample has approximately 76,000 distinct CDR3 sequences, approximately 68% seen once. Details on this clonotype: Its specificity is unknown. Compared with germline, one end of the junction differs, possibly owing to a read error.

This receptor was identified in a woman aged 70 to 79 with non-small cell lung cancer. Sequencing was done on a sample of lung tumor tissue. This chain links TRBV14 with TRBJ2-7, with TRBD1 matching 9 bases. CDR3 bases: TGTGCCAACAGCCAGTGGGACAGGGACTACGAGCAGTACTTC. Protein product: CANSQWDRDYEQYF.